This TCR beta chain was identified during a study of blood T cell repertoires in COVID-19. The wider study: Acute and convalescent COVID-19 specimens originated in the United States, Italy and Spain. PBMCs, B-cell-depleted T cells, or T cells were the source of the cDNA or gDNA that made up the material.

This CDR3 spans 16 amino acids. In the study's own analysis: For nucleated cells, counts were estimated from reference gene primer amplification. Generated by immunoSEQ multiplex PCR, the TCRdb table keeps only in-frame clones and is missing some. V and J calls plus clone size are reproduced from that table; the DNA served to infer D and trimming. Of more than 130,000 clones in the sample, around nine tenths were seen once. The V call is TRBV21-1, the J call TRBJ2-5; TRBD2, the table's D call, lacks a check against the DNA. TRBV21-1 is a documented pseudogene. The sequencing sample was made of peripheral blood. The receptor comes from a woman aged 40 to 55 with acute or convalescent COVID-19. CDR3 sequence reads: CASRSRFWRGGETQYF. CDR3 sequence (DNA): TGTGCCAGCAGATCCAGGTTTTGGAGGGGGGGAGAGACCCAGTACTTC.